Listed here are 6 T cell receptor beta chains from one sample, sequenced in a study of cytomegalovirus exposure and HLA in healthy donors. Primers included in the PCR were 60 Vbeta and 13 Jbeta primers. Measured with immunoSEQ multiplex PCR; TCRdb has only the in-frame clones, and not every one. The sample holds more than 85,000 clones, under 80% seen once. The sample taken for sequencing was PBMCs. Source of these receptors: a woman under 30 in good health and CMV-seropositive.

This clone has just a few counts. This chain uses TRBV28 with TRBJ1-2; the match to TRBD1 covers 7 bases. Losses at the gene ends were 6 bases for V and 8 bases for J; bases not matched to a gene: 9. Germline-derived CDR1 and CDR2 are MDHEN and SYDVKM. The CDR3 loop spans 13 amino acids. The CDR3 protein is CASSLSRGQGYTF. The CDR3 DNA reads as TGTGCCAGCAGCTTAAGCAGGGGACAGGGCTACACCTTC.

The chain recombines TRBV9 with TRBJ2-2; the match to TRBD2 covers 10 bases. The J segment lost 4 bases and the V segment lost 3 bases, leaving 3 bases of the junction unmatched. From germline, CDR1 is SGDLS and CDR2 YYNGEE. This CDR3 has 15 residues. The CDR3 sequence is CASSGAGGSTGELFF. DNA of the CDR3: TGTGCCAGCAGCGGAGCGGGAGGGAGCACCGGGGAGCTGTTTTTT.

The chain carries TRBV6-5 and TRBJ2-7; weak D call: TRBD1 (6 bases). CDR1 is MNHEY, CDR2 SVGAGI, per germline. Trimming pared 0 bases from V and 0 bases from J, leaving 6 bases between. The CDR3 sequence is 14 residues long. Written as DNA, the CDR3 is TGTGCCAGCAGTTACTCGGGGGCCTCCTACGAGCAGTACTTC. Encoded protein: CASSYSGASYEQYF.

The CDR3 DNA is TGCGCCAGCAGCTTGGCCCAGGTCTCGAACACTGAAGCTTTCTTT. It is translated as CASSLAQVSNTEAFF. The gene calls are TRBV5-1 and TRBJ1-1; no clear D gene. Between the trimmed V and J ends, which lost 0 bases and 1 base, there was a span of 10 bases. CDR3 length equals 15 residues. Germline V gene data show CDR1 as SGHRS and CDR2 as YFSETQ.

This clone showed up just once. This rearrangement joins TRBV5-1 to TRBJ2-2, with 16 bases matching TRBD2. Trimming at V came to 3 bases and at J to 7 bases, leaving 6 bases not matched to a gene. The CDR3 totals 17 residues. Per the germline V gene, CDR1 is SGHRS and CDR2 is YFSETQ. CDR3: CASSWGTSGRVFGELFF. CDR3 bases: TGCGCCAGCAGCTGGGGGACTAGCGGGAGGGTTTTCGGGGAGCTGTTTTTT.

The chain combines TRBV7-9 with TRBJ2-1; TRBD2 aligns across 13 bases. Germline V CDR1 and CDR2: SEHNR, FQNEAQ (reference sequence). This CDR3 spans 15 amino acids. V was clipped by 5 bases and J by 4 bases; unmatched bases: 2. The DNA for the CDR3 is TGTGCCAGCAGCGAGGGACTAGCGGGGTACAATGAGCAGTTCTTC. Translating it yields CASSEGLAGYNEQFF. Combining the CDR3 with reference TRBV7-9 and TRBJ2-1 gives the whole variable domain DTGVSQNPRHKITKRGQNVTFRCDPISEHNRLYWYRQTLGQGPEFLTYFQNEAQLEKSRLLSDRFSAERPKGSFSTLEIQRTEQGDSAMYLCASSEGLAGYNEQFFGPGTRLTVL.